The 7 T cell receptor delta chains below come from one sample, sequenced in a study of gamma-delta T cells after stem cell transplantation. TCRdb repeated clone calling on the RT-PCR reads with CATT. Among some 1,300 delta-chain clones, around 27% were seen once, and the ten largest hold more than 35%. The sample comprised gamma-delta T cells. The receptors stem from a human donor. It is not recorded whose cells these are; they may come from a transplant donor.

Regarding this clone: This likely reflects a read error, since a far larger clone is one base away. J is TRDJ1 and V is TRDV2, with D possibly TRDD3 on 5 matching bases. Germline CDR1 and CDR2: GEAIGNYY and EKD. The CDR3 extends over 11 amino acids. The V end was cut by 2 bases, the J end by 13 bases, with 13 bases between. The CDR3 DNA is TGTGCCTGTGACATAAACCAGGGATCCATCTTT. Residues: CACDINQGSIF.

Comment on this clone: Given a far larger clone just one base away, this is likely a sequencing read error. Other DNA sequences in the same sample also yield this CDR3. This chain links TRDV1 with TRDJ1, with 10 positions matching TRDD3. Germline V CDR1 and CDR2: TSWWSYY, QGS. Trimming removed 0 bases from V and 7 bases from J; junction bases left unmatched: 38. The CDR3 covers 26 residues. The CDR3 region is CALGELEVGTKLPSTYWGIPLFKLIF. Here the CDR3 DNA reads TGTGCTCTTGGGGAACTAGAGGTTGGTACGAAACTTCCTAGCACGTATTGGGGGATACCCTTGTTTAAACTCATCTTT.

Worth noting for this clone: It differs at one base from a far larger clone, so likely a read error. This chain joins TRDV1 and TRDJ1; 9 positions agree with TRDD3. From germline, CDR1 is TSWWSYY and CDR2 QGS. The CDR3 is 22 amino acids. V dropped 2 bases and J dropped 5; count of bases not matched to a gene: 27. CDR3 amino acids: CALGESPSPRRRGIPRGDKLIF. The CDR3 nucleotides read TGTGCTCTTGGGGAAAGTCCTTCCCCCCGTCGGCGGGGGATACCCCGCGGGGATAAACTCATCTTT.

This clone was observed a handful of times. This sequence is one base from a far larger clone and is likely a read error. V usage is TRDV1 and J usage is TRDJ1; 9 nucleotides align to TRDD3. The V and J ends lost 0 bases and 1 base, in that order; junction bases with no gene match: 18. The CDR3 runs 21 residues. Germline loops: CDR1 TSWWSYY, CDR2 QGS. CDR3: CALGELRFPTGGPPCTDKLIF. In DNA form, the CDR3 reads TGTGCTCTTGGGGAACTCCGATTTCCTACTGGGGGACCACCTTGCACCGATAAACTCATCTTT.

There are a few counts of this clone. The mismatch at residues 10 and 13 between this DNA's translation and the TCRdb protein of a much larger clone likely reflects a read error; the protein shown is translated from the DNA. This rearrangement joins TRDV2 to TRDJ3, with D possibly TRDD3 on 5 matching bases. The length of the CDR3 is 18 residues. Germline V CDR1 and CDR2: GEAIGNYY, EKD. The CDR3 loop is CACDQVTLGPWDARQMFF. As DNA, the CDR3 is TGTGCCTGTGACCAAGTTACCTTGGGCCCCTGGGACGCCCGACAGATGTTTTTC.

By sample share, this clone is medium-sized. The CDR3 sequence: CALGGSHPLPPGTGIDKLIF. For the CDR3, the DNA is TGTGCTCTTGGGGGATCGCACCCCCTTCCCCCGGGCACGGGTATCGATAAACTCATCTTT. The chain employs TRDV1 and TRDJ1; TRDD2 is a possible D gene (6 bases). The CDR3 length is 20 residues. Between the trimmed V and J ends, which lost 4 bases and 4 bases, there was a span of 31 bases. Germline V lookup: CDR1 TSWWSYY, CDR2 QGS.

This clone is classed as medium-sized (0.01 to 0.1%). This CDR3 is also generated by other DNA sequences in the sample. This chain links TRDV1 with TRDJ1; 7 bases are a match to TRDD3. Germline V gene lookup returns CDR1 TSWWSYY and CDR2 QGS. This CDR3 comprises 18 residues. Unmatched junction bases numbered 18, after V lost 6 bases and J lost 2 bases. In nucleotides, the CDR3 is TGTGCTCTTGGTTACCTAAGAGGTTTGGGATACATTACCGATAAACTCATCTTT. This translates into CALGYLRGLGYITDKLIF.